This T cell receptor beta chain was captured by sequencing in a study of shared clonotypes between healthy human individuals. Each of the donors was a healthy adult who was HIV-negative and had not had a recent acute infection or vaccination. In the original processing: From ImmunoSEQ came sequences covering only the junction and carrying no quality scores, so filtering differed. The assay was immunoSEQ multiplex PCR, and TCRdb's table has in-frame clones only and misses some. For V, J and clone size, that table is used; D and trimming come from the DNA. The sample includes hundreds of thousands of clones, around 80% of them seen just once. Trimming at V came to 5 bases and at J to 5 bases, leaving 7 bases not matched to a gene. The CDR3 extends over 14 amino acids. CDR1 is SGHNT, CDR2 YENEEA, per germline.

The clonotype was recovered from a woman in her forties in good health. Some clones in this sample may be carry-over from other donors' samples. The rearrangement links TRBV11-3 to TRBJ2-7, with TRBD1 matching over 9 bases. The sequenced material came from PBMCs. CDR3 nucleotide sequence: TGTGCCAGCAGCCCAGGGGACAGGGCTGACGAGCAGTACTTC. Translation: CASSPGDRADEQYF. The full variable domain, its missing parts supplied by reference TRBV11-3 and TRBJ2-7, is EAGVVQSPRYKIIEKKQPVAFWCNPISGHNTLYWYLQNLGQGPELLIRYENEEAVDDSQLPKDRFSAERLKGVDSTLKIQPAELGDSAVYLCASSPGDRADEQYFGPGTRLTVT.